This T cell receptor beta chain comes out of a study of CD8+CD57+ T cells in acquired aplastic anemia. Sequencing was done on patients that had shown CD8+CD57+ cell expansion by flow cytometry. Germline loops: CDR1 MGHDK, CDR2 SYGVNS. This CDR3 has 15 amino acids. The V and J ends lost 6 bases and 0 bases respectively, with 12 bases between them. For CDR3 and TCR beta VDJ profiling, genomic DNA was the template used. TCRdb re-derived calls from the reads in MiXCR, one entry per CDR3 protein. The sample includes approximately 170,000 distinct CDR3 sequences, around 47% of them seen just once. This TCR derives from a human donor with aplastic anemia. This chain joins TRBV25-1 and TRBJ1-3, with TRBD1 as a possible D gene (6 bases). The specimen sequenced was sorted CD4+, CD8+, or CD8+CD57+ T cells (not recorded which) from PBMCs. For the CDR3, the DNA is TGTGCCAGCAGGTCGGACAGTCTCTCTGGAAACACCATATATTTT. This encodes CASRSDSLSGNTIYF.